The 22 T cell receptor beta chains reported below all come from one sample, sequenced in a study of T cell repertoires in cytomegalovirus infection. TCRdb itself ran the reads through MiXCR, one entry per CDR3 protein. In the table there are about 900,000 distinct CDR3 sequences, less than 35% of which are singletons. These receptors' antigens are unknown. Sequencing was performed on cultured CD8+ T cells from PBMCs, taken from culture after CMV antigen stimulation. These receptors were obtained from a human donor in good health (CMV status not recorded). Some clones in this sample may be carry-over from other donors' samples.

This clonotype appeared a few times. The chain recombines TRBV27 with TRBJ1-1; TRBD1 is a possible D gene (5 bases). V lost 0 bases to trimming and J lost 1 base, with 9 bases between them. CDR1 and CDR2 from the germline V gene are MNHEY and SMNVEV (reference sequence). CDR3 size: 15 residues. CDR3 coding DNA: TGTGCCAGCAGTTTATCAGGGGTCGGGAACACTGAAGCTTTCTTT. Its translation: CASSLSGVGNTEAFF.

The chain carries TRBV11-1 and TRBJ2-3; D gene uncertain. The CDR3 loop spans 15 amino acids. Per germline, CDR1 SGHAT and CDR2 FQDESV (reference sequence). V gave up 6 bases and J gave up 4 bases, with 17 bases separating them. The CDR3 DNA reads TGTGCCAGCAGTTTTTCGGGCCCCCCGGCAGATACGCAGTATTTT. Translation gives CASSFSGPPADTQYF.

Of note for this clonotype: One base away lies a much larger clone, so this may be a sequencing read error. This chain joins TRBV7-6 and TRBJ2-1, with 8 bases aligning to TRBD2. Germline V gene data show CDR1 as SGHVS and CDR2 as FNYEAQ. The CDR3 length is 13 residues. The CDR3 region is CAGSSSTSGEQFF. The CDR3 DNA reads TGTGCCGGCAGCTCAAGTACTAGCGGTGAGCAGTTCTTC.

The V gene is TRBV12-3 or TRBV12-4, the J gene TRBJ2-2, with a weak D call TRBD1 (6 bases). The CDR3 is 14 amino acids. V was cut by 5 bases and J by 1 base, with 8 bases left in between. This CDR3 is CASSRDMNTGELFF. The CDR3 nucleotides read TGTGCCAGCAGTAGGGACATGAACACCGGGGAGCTGTTTTTT.

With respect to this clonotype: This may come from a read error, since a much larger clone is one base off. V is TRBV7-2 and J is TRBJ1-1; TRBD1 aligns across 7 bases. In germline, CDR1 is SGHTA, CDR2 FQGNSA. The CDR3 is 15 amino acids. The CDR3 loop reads CANSSIQGYVTEAFF. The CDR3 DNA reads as TGTGCCAACAGCTCGATACAGGGGTATGTCACTGAAGCTTTCTTT. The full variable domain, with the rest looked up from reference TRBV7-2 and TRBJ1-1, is GAGVSQSPSNKVTEKGKDVELRCDPISGHTALYWYRQSLGQGLEFLIYFQGNSAPDKSGLPSDRFSAERTGGSVSTLTIQRTQQEDSAVYLCANSSIQGYVTEAFFGQGTRLTVV.

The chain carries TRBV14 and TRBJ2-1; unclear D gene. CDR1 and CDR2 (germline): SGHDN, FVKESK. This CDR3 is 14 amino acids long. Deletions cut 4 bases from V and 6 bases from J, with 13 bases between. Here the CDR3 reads CASSPPTYRNEQFF. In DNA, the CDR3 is TGTGCCAGCAGCCCCCCGACCTATCGCAATGAGCAGTTCTTC.

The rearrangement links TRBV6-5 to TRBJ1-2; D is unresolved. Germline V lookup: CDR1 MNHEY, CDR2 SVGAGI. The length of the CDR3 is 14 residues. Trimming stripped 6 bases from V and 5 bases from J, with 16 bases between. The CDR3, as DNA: TGTGCCAGCAGCTCTGGACCCTTGGGATATGGCTACACCTTC. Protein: CASSSGPLGYGYTF.

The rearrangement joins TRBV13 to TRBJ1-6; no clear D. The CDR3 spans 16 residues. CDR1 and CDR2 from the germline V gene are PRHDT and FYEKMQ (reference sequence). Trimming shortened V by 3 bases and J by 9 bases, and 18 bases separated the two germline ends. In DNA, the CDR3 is TGTGCCAGCAGCTTTTTCGGACCGGGAGGGAGTTCACCCCTCCACTTT. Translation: CASSFFGPGGSSPLHF.

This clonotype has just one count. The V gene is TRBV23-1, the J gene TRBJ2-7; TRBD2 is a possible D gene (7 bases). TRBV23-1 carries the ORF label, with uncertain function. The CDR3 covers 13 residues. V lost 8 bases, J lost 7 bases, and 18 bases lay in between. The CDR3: CASDPGGPGEQYV. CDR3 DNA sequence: TGCGCCAGCGACCCCGGGGGGCCAGGGGAGCAGTACGTC.

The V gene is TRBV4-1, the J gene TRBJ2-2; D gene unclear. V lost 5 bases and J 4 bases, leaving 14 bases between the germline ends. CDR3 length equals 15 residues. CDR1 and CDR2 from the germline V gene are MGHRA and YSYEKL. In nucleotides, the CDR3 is TGCGCCAGCAGCTACACACCGTTGGGCACCGGGGAGCTGTTTTTT. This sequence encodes CASSYTPLGTGELFF.

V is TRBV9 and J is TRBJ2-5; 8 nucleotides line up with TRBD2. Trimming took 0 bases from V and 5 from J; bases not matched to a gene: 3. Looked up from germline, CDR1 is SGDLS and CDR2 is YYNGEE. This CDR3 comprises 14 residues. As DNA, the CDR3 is TGTGCCAGCAGCGTAGAAAGCGGGGGCGAGACCCAGTACTTC. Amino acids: CASSVESGGETQYF.

This chain's CDR3 is CASSLWGSFYEQYF. In DNA form, the CDR3 reads TGTGCCAGCAGCTTATGGGGGTCCTTCTACGAGCAGTACTTC. The chain combines TRBV13 with TRBJ2-7; D possibly matches TRBD1 or TRBD2 (5 bases each). The length of the CDR3 is 14 residues. Germline values: CDR1 PRHDT, CDR2 FYEKMQ (reference sequence). Between the trimmed V and J ends, which lost 2 bases and 3 bases, there was a span of 11 bases.

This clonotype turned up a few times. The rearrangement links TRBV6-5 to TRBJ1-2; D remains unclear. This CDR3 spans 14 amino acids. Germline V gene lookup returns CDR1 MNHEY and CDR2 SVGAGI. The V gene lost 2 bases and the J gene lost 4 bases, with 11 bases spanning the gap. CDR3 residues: CASSYHERGYGYTF. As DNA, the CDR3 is TGTGCCAGCAGTTACCACGAACGGGGCTATGGCTACACCTTC.

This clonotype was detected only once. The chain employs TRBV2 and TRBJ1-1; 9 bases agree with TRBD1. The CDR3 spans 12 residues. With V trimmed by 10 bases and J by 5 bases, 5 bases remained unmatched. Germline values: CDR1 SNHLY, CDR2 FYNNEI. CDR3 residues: CAKGQGGTEAFF. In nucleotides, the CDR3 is TGTGCCAAGGGACAGGGAGGGACTGAAGCTTTCTTT. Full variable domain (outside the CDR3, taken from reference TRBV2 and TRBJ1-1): EPEVTQTPSHQVTQMGQEVILRCVPISNHLYFYWYRQILGQKVEFLVSFYNNEISEKSEIFDDQFSVERPDGSNFTLKIRSTKLEDSAMYFCAKGQGGTEAFFGQGTRLTVV.

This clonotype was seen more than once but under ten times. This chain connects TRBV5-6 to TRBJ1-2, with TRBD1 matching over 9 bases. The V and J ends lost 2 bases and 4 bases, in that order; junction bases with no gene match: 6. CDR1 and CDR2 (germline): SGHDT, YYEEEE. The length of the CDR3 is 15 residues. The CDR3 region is CASSFGTGNFYGYTF. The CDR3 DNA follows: TGTGCCAGCAGCTTCGGGACAGGGAATTTCTATGGCTACACCTTC. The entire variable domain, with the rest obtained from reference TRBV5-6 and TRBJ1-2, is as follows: DAGVTQSPTHLIKTRGQQVTLRCSPKSGHDTVSWYQQALGQGPQFIFQYYEEEERQRGNFPDRFSGHQFPNYSSELNVNALLLGDSALYLCASSFGTGNFYGYTFGSGTRLTVV.

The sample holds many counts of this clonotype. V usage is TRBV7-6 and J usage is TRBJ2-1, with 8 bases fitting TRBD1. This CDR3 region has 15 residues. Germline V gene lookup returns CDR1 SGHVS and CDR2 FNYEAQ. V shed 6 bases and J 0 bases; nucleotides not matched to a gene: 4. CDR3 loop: CASRTGGGSYNEQFF. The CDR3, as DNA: TGTGCCAGCAGAACAGGGGGTGGCTCCTACAATGAGCAGTTCTTC. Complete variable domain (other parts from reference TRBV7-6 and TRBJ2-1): GAGVSQSPRYKVTKRGQDVALRCDPISGHVSLYWYRQALGQGPEFLTYFNYEAQQDKSGLPNDRFSAERPEGSISTLTIQRTEQRDSAMYRCASRTGGGSYNEQFFGPGTRLTVL.

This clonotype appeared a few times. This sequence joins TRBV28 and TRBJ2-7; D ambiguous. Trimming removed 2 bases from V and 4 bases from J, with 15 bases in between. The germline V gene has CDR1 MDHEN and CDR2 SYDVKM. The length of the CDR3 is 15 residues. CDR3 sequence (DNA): TGTGCCAGCAGTTTAGGGGAAGACGGATATTACGAGCAGTACGTC. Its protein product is CASSLGEDGYYEQYV.

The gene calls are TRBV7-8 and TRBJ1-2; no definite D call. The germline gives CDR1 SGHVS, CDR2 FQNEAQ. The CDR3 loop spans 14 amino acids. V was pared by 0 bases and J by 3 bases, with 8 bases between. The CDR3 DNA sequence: TGTGCCAGCAGCTTAGCCCCTCCAGACTATGGCTACACCTTC. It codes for CASSLAPPDYGYTF. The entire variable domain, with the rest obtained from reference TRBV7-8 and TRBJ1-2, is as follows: GAGVSQSPRYKVAKRGQDVALRCDPISGHVSLFWYQQALGQGPEFLTYFQNEAQLDKSGLPSDRFFAERPEGSVSTLKIQRTQQEDSAVYLCASSLAPPDYGYTFGSGTRLTVV.

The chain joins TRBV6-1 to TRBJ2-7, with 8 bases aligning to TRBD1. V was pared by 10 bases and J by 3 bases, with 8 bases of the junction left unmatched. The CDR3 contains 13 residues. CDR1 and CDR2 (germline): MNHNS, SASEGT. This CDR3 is CATQGQGLYEQYV. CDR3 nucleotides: TGTGCCACTCAAGGACAGGGCCTCTACGAGCAGTACGTC.

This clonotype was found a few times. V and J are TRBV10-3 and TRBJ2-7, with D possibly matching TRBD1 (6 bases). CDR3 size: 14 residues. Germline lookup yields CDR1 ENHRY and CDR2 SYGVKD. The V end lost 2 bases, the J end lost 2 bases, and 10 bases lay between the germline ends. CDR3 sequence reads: CAISEMDRTYEQYF. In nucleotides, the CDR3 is TGTGCCATCAGTGAGATGGACAGAACCTACGAGCAGTACTTC.

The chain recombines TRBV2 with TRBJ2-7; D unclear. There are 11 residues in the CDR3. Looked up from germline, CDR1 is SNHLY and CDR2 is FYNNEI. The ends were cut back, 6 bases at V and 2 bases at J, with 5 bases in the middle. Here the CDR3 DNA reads TGTGCCAGCAGGAGTACCTACGAGCAGTACGTC. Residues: CASRSTYEQYV.

The CDR3 protein is CASSQDAAGEAFF. CDR3 nucleotide sequence: TGCGCCAGCAGCCAAGATGCGGCGGGTGAAGCTTTCTTT. The rearrangement uses TRBV4-1 and TRBJ1-1; D unresolved. Trimming stripped 0 bases from V and 7 bases from J, with 9 bases between. The CDR3 contains 13 residues. Germline lookup yields CDR1 MGHRA and CDR2 YSYEKL.